This is a list of T cell receptor beta chains from one sample in a study of T cell responses to AZD1222 COVID-19 vaccine. TCRdb keeps only in-frame clones here, not all; method: immunoSEQ multiplex PCR. The sample has 250,000 or so clones, over 85% seen once. Sequences were derived from peripheral blood, sampled on day 0 of AZD1222 vaccination. Receptor source: an adult in good health. The CDR3 runs from the conserved cysteine through the conserved F or W.

V	J	CDR3
TRBV9	TRBJ2-2	CASSPHSTGELFF
TRBV20-1	TRBJ2-7	CSAPFREQYF
TRBV30	TRBJ1-1	CAWSGTENTEAFF
TRBV10-1	TRBJ2-4	CASTIPVGQEIAKNIQYF
TRBV6-5	TRBJ2-3	CASSYDRQVRAAQYF
TRBV10-3	TRBJ1-5	CAIRGQGINQPQHF
TRBV30	TRBJ2-6	CAWSVVLNGANVLTF
TRBV7-9	TRBJ1-5	CASSSSGTGNSNQPQHF
TRBV28	TRBJ1-1	CASRSNTEAFF
TRBV5-1	TRBJ2-3	CASSTQGPFSTDTQYF
TRBV3-1/TRBV3-2	TRBJ1-5	CASSPGQGKVGQPQHF
TRBV7-8	TRBJ1-1	CASSLALGRGRGTEAFF
TRBV7-9	TRBJ1-6	CASSVDRTENNSPLHF
TRBV2	TRBJ1-2	CASSIDREYGYTF
TRBV24-1	TRBJ2-7	CATSDVQGYEQYF
TRBV2	TRBJ1-3	CASSEPAEGAGNTIYF
TRBV5-1	TRBJ1-1	CASSSGLTEAFF
TRBV28	TRBJ2-5	CASSSGGLPGETQYF
TRBV5-6	TRBJ2-1	CASSPGLASNEQFF
TRBV7-2	TRBJ2-7	CASSTRGGGFGDYEQYF
TRBV15	TRBJ2-7	CATSRTTGGGEQYF
TRBV28	TRBJ2-7	CASRGPHSYEQYF
TRBV28	TRBJ1-4	CASTRRTGGGGEKLFF
TRBV2	TRBJ2-7	CATWGQVYEQYF
TRBV10-3	TRBJ1-5	CAISPGQDNGPQHF
TRBV7-2	TRBJ1-1	CASSSRDSNTEAFF
TRBV3-1/TRBV3-2	TRBJ2-7	CASSQVAGGPAEQYF
TRBV14	TRBJ1-2	CASSPWTGTGVGYTF
TRBV5-4	TRBJ2-7	CASSAGAGQGSYEQYF
TRBV28	TRBJ1-5	CASSYLNHANQPQHF
TRBV7-9	TRBJ1-4	CASSLDGASEKLFF
TRBV28	TRBJ1-2	CASSPLGQGDYGYTF